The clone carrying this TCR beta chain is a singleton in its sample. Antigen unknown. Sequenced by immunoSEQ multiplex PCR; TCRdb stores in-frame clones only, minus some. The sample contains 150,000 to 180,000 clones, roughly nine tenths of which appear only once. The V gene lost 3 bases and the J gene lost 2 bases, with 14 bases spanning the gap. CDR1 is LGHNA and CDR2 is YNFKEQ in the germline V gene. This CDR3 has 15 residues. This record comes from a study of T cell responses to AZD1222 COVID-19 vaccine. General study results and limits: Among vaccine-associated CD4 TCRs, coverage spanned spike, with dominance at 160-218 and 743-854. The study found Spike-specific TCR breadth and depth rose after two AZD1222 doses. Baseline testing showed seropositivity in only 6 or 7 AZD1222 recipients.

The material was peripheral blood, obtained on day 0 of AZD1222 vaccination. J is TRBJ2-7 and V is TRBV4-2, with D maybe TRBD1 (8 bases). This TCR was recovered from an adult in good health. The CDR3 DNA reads TGTGCCAGCAGCCAGGGGAGGGGACAGGCCTACGAGCAGTACTTC. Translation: CASSQGRGQAYEQYF.